The 9 T cell receptor beta chains listed next were all sequenced from one sample in a study of blood T cell repertoires in COVID-19. Assay: immunoSEQ multiplex PCR; the TCRdb copy retains only in-frame clones and omits some. This table holds approximately 180,000 clones, more than 70% found once. The specimen sequenced was peripheral blood. Receptor source: a person aged 65 to 85 with COVID-19, enrolled during active disease.

V usage is TRBV4-3 and J usage is TRBJ2-7; a possible D gene is TRBD2 (6 bases). V lost 5 bases and J lost 3, with 17 bases in between. This CDR3 is built from 15 residues. Germline V gene data show CDR1 as LGHNA and CDR2 as YSLEER. The CDR3 region is CASSTNGRDFYEQYF. CDR3 DNA: TGCGCCAGCAGCACAAACGGCAGGGACTTCTACGAGCAGTACTTC.

The CDR3 sequence: CASSYQGPNEQFF. The CDR3 DNA reads TGTGCCAGCAGTTACCAGGGCCCCAATGAGCAGTTCTTC. V gene TRBV6-5 combines with J gene TRBJ2-1, with D possibly matching TRBD1 (5 bases). The V end lost 2 bases, the J end lost 6 bases, and 8 bases lay between the germline ends. The length of the CDR3 is 13 residues. The V gene's germline CDR1 is MNHEY and CDR2 SVGAGI.

The rearrangement uses TRBV29-1 and TRBJ1-1; TRBD1 agrees at 7 bases. This CDR3 comprises 13 residues. Germline loops: CDR1 SQVTM, CDR2 ANQGSEA. V was pared by 4 bases and J by 1 base, with 3 bases of the junction left unmatched. The CDR3 DNA reads as TGCAGCGTTGTACGACAGGGGAACACTGAAGCTTTCTTT. Translating gives CSVVRQGNTEAFF. The full variable domain, its missing parts supplied by reference TRBV29-1 and TRBJ1-1, is SAVISQKPSRDICQRGTSLTIQCQVDSQVTMMFWYRQQPGQSLTLIATANQGSEATYESGFVIDKFPISRPNLTFSTLTVSNMSPEDSSIYLCSVVRQGNTEAFFGQGTRLTVV.

The CDR3 nucleotides read TGTGCCAGCTCACCACTCGAGGTTTTGGCTAATGAAAAACTGTTTTTT. It translates to CASSPLEVLANEKLFF. The rearrangement uses TRBV18 and TRBJ1-4; no firm D call. There are 16 residues in the CDR3. CDR1 and CDR2 (germline): KGHSH, LQKENI. Trimming removed 1 base at V and 3 bases at J, with 12 bases between.

The genes are TRBV29-1 and TRBJ2-7, with D possibly TRBD1 on 6 matching bases. CDR3 length: 13 amino acids. The V and J ends lost 4 bases and 3 bases respectively, with 13 bases between them. Germline V lookup: CDR1 SQVTM, CDR2 ANQGSEA. The CDR3 DNA is TGCAGCGTTGGAAGGGACACAGTCTACGAGCAGTACTTC. Residues: CSVGRDTVYEQYF.

The chain joins TRBV7-2 to TRBJ2-5; 9 bases map to TRBD2. This CDR3 is 17 amino acids long. V lost 1 base and J lost 6; bases outside the gene matches: 12. From germline, CDR1 is SGHTA and CDR2 FQGNSA. CDR3 residues: CASSLGVLGAGGKTQYF. CDR3 coding DNA: TGTGCCAGCAGCTTAGGGGTTTTAGGCGCGGGAGGGAAGACCCAGTACTTC.

This rearrangement joins TRBV27 to TRBJ1-2; tentative D call: TRBD1 (6 bases). This CDR3 comprises 12 residues. Looked up from germline, CDR1 is MNHEY and CDR2 is SMNVEV (reference sequence). Trimming shortened V by 3 bases and J by 8 bases, and 10 bases separated the two germline ends. The CDR3 loop reads CASSLKGGGYTF. CDR3 DNA: TGTGCCAGCAGTTTGAAAGGGGGAGGCTACACCTTC.

The chain couples TRBV28 to TRBJ1-6; D uncertain. Germline V gene data show CDR1 as MDHEN and CDR2 as SYDVKM. This CDR3 region has 13 residues. The V and J ends lost 6 bases and 5 bases respectively, with 8 bases between them. The CDR3: CASSPADNSPLHF. CDR3 nucleotides: TGTGCCAGCAGCCCCGCAGATAATTCACCCCTCCACTTT. The full variable domain, in which reference TRBV28 and TRBJ1-6 provide the parts outside the CDR3, is DVKVTQSSRYLVKRTGEKVFLECVQDMDHENMFWYRQDPGLGLRLIYFSYDVKMKEKGDIPEGYSVSREKKERFSLILESASTNQTSMYLCASSPADNSPLHFGNGTRLTVT.

The genes are TRBV7-9 and TRBJ2-2; unclear D gene. The CDR3 has 16 amino acids. Germline CDR1 and CDR2: SEHNR and FQNEAQ (reference sequence). V lost 2 bases and J lost 0, with 10 bases in between. CDR3 bases: TGTGCCAGCAGCTTACGGGTCGGTTCGAACACCGGGGAGCTGTTTTTT. It codes for CASSLRVGSNTGELFF.